This T cell receptor (beta chain) was identified during a study of T cell responses to AZD1222 COVID-19 vaccine (dated by TCRdb to 2020 to 2023). At the level of the whole study: A total of more than 230 trial participants underwent TCR sequencing, of whom some 210 received two doses of AZD1222 and about 25 received two doses of the MenACWY control vaccine. Enrollment into the trials was organized by age into subgroups of 18-55, 56-69 and 70-plus years, and those subgroups contained roughly 150, 30 and 60 TCR-sequenced participants, respectively. Study-wide findings and limitations: In the small 56-69-year group, the increase in depth fell short of significance, most likely because of low power. Conclusions about previously exposed vaccinees are limited because only six or seven AZD1222 recipients were SARS-CoV-2 seropositive at baseline. No day 14 peak-response samples were available, so repertoires were characterized only after the peak T cell response. The vaccine-associated CD4 TCRs covered the entire spike protein, and the dominant responses fell in regions 160-218 and 743-854. Participants were mostly white British and included more females than males, and it was suggested by the authors that clonal diversity may have been underestimated. Epitopes outside the regions mutated in the B.1.351 and B.1.1.7 variants were reportedly recognized by nearly half of the unique spike-specific TCRs. After two AZD1222 doses, both the breadth and the depth of spike-specific TCRs were significantly higher than at day 0 and than in MenACWY recipients.

Looking up the germline V gene (reference sequence) yields CDR1 SGHNT and CDR2 YYREEE. From the cysteine up to the phenylalanine, the CDR3 has a length of 15 residues. Solely the CDR3 DNA is kept, with 45 bases framed from the first base. V gives up 2 bases and J gives up 3 bases, and the segment between their germline ends measures 12 bases. The label giving this sample's time point can be read as: about 28 days (+/-7) after the second vaccine dose. AZD1222 recipients whose second dose came at about 4 weeks and those whose second dose came at about 12 weeks were combined into one group, since spike-specific TCR depth and breadth did not differ between the two schedules. The vaccinee samples were drawn from two UK trials, COV001 and COV002, one of which was a single-blind randomized controlled phase 2/3 trial testing AZD1222 (ChAdOx1 nCoV-19) in healthy adults. For TCRbeta chain sequencing, PBMC samples were collected from trial participants at day 0 and at day 28 after the second dose.

The CDR3 regions of human TCRbeta chains were subjected to immunosequencing. Under the source paper's analysis protocol: Repertoire TCRs were matched against a reference library of SARS-CoV-2-specific TCRs generated with the MIRA antigen-specificity platform. Breadth meant the fraction of unique TCRs that were SARS-CoV-2-associated, whereas depth meant the fraction of total T cells that were SARS-CoV-2-associated. Each spike-specific TCR was assigned to its reactive spike region and to a CD4 or CD8 class using the MIRA data. Log10-transformed breadth and depth values were compared by one-way ANOVA with Sidak's multiple comparisons tests. Not all clones reach the TCRdb copy of this immuneACCESS table, which keeps in-frame sequences only. Checked studies attribute under half of the gap to unresolved V genes and leave the rest unexplained. The DNA gave D and trimming, while V, J and clone size come from that table. The sample table contains about 140,000 clones; only one count was recorded for more than 85% of them. The ten biggest clones cover roughly 3.9% of the sample.

A note on this clone: The antigen it recognizes is unknown. One base away there is no much larger clone; base qualities are not given.

The specimen was peripheral blood, collected 28 days after the second AZD1222 dose. This clonotype was sampled from an adult who received the AZD1222 COVID-19 vaccine. The chain is made from TRBV5-4 and TRBJ1-3; the D region possibly corresponds to TRBD1 (6 bases align). The CDR3 here reads CASSFSGGGGNTIYF. At the DNA level, the sequence is TGTGCCAGCAGCTTCTCTGGGGGCGGTGGAAACACCATATATTTT.